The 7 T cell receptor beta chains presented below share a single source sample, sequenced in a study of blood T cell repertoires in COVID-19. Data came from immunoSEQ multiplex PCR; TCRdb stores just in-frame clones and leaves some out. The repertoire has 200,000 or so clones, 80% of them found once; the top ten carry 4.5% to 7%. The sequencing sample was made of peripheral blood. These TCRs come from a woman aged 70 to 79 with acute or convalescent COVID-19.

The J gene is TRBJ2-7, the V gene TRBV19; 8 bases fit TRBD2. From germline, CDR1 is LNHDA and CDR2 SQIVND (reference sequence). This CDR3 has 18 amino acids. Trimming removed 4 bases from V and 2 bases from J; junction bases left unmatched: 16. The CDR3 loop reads CASSTGGLAGPLPYEQYF. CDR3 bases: TGTGCCAGTAGTACTGGGGGGCTAGCGGGCCCCCTCCCCTACGAGCAGTACTTC.

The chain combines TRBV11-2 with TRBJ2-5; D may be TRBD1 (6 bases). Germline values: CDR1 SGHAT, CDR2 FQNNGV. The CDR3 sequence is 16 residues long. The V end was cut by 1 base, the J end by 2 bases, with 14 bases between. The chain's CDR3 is CASSLGGPGAQETQYF. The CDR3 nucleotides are TGTGCCAGCAGCTTAGGGGGGCCTGGCGCACAAGAGACCCAGTACTTC.

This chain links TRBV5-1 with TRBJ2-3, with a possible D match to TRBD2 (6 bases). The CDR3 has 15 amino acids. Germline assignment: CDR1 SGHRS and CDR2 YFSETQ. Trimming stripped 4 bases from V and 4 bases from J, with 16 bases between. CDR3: CASSPGDGGADTQYF. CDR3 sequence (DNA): TGCGCCAGCAGCCCGGGGGACGGAGGAGCAGATACGCAGTATTTT.

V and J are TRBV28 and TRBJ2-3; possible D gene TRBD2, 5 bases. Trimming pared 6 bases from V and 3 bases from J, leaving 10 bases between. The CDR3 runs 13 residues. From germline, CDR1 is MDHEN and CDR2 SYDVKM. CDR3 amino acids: CASRGSGTDTQYF. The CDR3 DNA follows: TGTGCCAGCAGGGGATCGGGGACAGATACGCAGTATTTT.

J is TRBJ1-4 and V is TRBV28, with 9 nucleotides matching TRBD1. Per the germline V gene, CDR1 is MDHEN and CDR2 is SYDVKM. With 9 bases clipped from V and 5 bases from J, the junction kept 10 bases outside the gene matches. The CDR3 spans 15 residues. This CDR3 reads CASQGRTGENEKLFF. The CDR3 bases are TGTGCCAGTCAAGGGCGGACAGGGGAAAATGAAAAACTGTTTTTT. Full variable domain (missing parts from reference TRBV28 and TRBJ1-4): DVKVTQSSRYLVKRTGEKVFLECVQDMDHENMFWYRQDPGLGLRLIYFSYDVKMKEKGDIPEGYSVSREKKERFSLILESASTNQTSMYLCASQGRTGENEKLFFGSGTQLSVL.

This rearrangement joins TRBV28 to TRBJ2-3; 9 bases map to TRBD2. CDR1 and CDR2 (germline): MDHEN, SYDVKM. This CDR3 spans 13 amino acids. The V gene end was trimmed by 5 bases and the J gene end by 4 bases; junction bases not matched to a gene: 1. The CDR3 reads CASSSGRSDTQYF. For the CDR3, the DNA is TGTGCCAGCAGTAGCGGGAGGTCAGATACGCAGTATTTT.

CDR3: CASSQLDRVGNQPQHF. The CDR3 nucleotides read TGTGCCAGCAGCCAATTAGACAGAGTGGGCAATCAGCCCCAGCATTTT. The chain employs TRBV3-1 (or the pseudogene TRBV3-2) and TRBJ1-5; possible D gene TRBD1, 5 bases. Germline V gene data show CDR1 as LGHDT and CDR2 as YNNKEL (reference sequence). This CDR3 spans 16 amino acids. Trimming pared 2 bases from V and 2 bases from J, leaving 13 bases between.